A selection of T cell receptor beta chains follows, all from one sample in a study of T cells expressing NK-cell markers. TCRdb reprocessed the 5' RACE reads and reports one entry per CDR3 protein, with no DNA. Its listing shows about 260,000 distinct CDR3 sequences. Material for sequencing was blood T cells: a sorted CD56 or NKG2C T cell subset, CD4+ or CD8+ T cells, or bulk PBMC T cells (not recorded which). The receptor set was obtained from a woman aged 18-70 years in good health. CDR3s include the opening cysteine and the closing phenylalanine or tryptophan. Fields, in order: J gene, V gene, CDR3 protein.

j_call: TRBJ1-4
v_call: TRBV20-1
cdr3_aa: CSAQLENEKLFF

j_call: TRBJ2-3
v_call: TRBV7-2
cdr3_aa: CASSFGQSDTQYF

j_call: TRBJ1-2
v_call: TRBV5-1
cdr3_aa: CASSTLNLDGYTF

j_call: TRBJ2-7
v_call: TRBV6-1
cdr3_aa: CASSSSGGFYEQYF

j_call: TRBJ2-6
v_call: TRBV5-6
cdr3_aa: CASNQRGGSGANVLTF

j_call: TRBJ2-3
v_call: TRBV20-1
cdr3_aa: CSAPRQDPSTDTQYF

j_call: TRBJ1-1
v_call: TRBV12-3/TRBV12-4
cdr3_aa: CATEGGGGTEAFF

j_call: TRBJ1-5
v_call: TRBV7-2
cdr3_aa: CASSLSEGRFNQPQHF

j_call: TRBJ2-1
v_call: TRBV18
cdr3_aa: CASSHPGLADHEQFF

j_call: TRBJ1-2
v_call: TRBV29-1
cdr3_aa: CSVRDRGNYGYTF

j_call: TRBJ1-2
v_call: TRBV18
cdr3_aa: CASSPIATGGYGYTF

j_call: TRBJ1-6
v_call: TRBV5-5
cdr3_aa: CASSATGTYNSPLHF

j_call: TRBJ2-1
v_call: TRBV4-3
cdr3_aa: CASSHRTPGLAKSNEQFF

j_call: TRBJ2-7
v_call: TRBV7-9
cdr3_aa: CASSLAGVTSYEQYF

j_call: TRBJ2-1
v_call: TRBV19
cdr3_aa: CASSPLAGAYNEQFF

j_call: TRBJ1-3
v_call: TRBV4-3
cdr3_aa: CASSPTTGSGNTIYF

j_call: TRBJ1-2
v_call: TRBV18
cdr3_aa: CASSPLGRQATNYGYTF

j_call: TRBJ2-2
v_call: TRBV6-5
cdr3_aa: CASSYPVRQTGELFF

j_call: TRBJ1-4
v_call: TRBV4-3
cdr3_aa: CASSQDLSAGGGEKLFF

j_call: TRBJ1-6
v_call: TRBV18
cdr3_aa: CASSPTPDSPLHF

j_call: TRBJ1-5
v_call: TRBV6-5
cdr3_aa: CASSSKDQPQHF

j_call: TRBJ2-7
v_call: TRBV28
cdr3_aa: CASSFPPGARFLEQYF

j_call: TRBJ1-5
v_call: TRBV19
cdr3_aa: CASKDRRDNQPQHF

j_call: TRBJ2-1
v_call: TRBV12-3/TRBV12-4
cdr3_aa: CASSLGLGGISYNEQFF

j_call: TRBJ2-3
v_call: TRBV5-1
cdr3_aa: CASSAGALDTQYF

j_call: TRBJ2-7
v_call: TRBV7-2
cdr3_aa: CASSLDSQKREQYF

j_call: TRBJ2-3
v_call: TRBV9
cdr3_aa: CASSPRRSSSTDTQYF

j_call: TRBJ2-5
v_call: TRBV6-4
cdr3_aa: CAGGNLQETQYF